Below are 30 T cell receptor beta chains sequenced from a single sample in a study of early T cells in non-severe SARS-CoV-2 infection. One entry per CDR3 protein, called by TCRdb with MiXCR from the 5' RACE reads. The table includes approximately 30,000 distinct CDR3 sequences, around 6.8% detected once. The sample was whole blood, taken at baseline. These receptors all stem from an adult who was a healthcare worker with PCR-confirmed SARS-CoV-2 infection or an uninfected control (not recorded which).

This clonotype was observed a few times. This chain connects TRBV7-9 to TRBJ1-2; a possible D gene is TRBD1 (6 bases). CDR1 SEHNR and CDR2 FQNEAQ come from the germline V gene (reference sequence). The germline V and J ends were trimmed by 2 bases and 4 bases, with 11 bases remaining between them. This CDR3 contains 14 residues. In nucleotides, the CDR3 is TGTGCCAGCAGCTTATCCGGGGGCAGCTATGGCTACACCTTC. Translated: CASSLSGGSYGYTF.

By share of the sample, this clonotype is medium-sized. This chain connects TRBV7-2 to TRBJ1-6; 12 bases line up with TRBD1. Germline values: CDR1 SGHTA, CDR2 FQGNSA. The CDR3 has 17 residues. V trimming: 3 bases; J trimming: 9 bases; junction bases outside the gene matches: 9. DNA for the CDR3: TGTGCCAGCAGCTTTCGTCCCGGGACAGGGGGCGGTTCACCCCTCCACTTT. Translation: CASSFRPGTGGGSPLHF.

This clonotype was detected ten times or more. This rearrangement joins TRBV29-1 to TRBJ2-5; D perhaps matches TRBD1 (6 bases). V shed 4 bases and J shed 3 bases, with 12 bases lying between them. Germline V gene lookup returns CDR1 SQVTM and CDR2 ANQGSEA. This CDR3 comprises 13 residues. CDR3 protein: CSVGSWDKETQYF. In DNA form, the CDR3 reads TGCAGCGTTGGATCGTGGGACAAAGAGACCCAGTACTTC.

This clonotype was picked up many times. The chain's CDR3 is CASSTGNSGANVLTF. The DNA for the CDR3 is TGTGCCAGCAGTACAGGAAACTCTGGGGCCAACGTCCTGACTTTC. The genes are TRBV28 and TRBJ2-6; TRBD1 might be the D (5 bases). The CDR3 spans 15 residues. In germline, CDR1 is MDHEN, CDR2 SYDVKM. The ends were cut back, 5 bases at V and 0 bases at J, with 8 bases in the middle.

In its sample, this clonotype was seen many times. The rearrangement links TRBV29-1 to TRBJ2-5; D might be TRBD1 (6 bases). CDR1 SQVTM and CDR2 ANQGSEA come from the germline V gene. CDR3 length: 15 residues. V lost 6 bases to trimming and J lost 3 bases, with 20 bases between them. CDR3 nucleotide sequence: TGCAGCGTCGCGGTGGGTCCGGGACAAGAAGAGACCCAGTACTTC. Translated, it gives CSVAVGPGQEETQYF.

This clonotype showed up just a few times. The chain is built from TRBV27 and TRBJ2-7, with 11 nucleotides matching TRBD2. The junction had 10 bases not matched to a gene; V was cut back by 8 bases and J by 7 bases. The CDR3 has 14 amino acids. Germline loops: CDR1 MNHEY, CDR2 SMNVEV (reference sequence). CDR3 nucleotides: TGTGCCAGCGGGCCTTGGGTAGCGGGAGGGGAGCAGTACTTC. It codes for CASGPWVAGGEQYF.

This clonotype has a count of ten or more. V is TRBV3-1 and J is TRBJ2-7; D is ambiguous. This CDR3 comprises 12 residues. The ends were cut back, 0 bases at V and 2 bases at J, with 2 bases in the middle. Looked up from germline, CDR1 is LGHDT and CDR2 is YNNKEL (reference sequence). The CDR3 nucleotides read TGTGCCAGCAGCCAAGAGCCCTACGAGCAGTACTTC. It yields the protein CASSQEPYEQYF.

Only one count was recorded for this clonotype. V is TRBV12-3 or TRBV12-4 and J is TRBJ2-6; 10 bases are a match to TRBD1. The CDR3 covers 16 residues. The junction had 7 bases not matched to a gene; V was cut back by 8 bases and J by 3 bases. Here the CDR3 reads CASCRTGGYGANVLTF. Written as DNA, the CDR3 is TGTGCCAGCTGTCGGACAGGGGGATATGGGGCCAACGTCCTGACTTTC.

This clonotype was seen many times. CDR3 sequence reads: CASSFIFDEQFF. CDR3 nucleotides: TGTGCCAGCAGTTTCATTTTCGATGAGCAGTTCTTC. This chain connects TRBV12-3 or TRBV12-4 to TRBJ2-1; no clear D gene. V shed 3 bases and J shed 8 bases, with 8 bases lying between them. The CDR3 extends over 12 amino acids.

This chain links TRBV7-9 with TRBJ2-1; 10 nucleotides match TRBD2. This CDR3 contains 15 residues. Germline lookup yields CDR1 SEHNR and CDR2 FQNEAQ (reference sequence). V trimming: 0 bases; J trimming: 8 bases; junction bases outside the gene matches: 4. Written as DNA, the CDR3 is TGTGCCAGCAGCTTAGCGGCTAGCGGGAGCTATGAGCAGTTCTTC. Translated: CASSLAASGSYEQFF.

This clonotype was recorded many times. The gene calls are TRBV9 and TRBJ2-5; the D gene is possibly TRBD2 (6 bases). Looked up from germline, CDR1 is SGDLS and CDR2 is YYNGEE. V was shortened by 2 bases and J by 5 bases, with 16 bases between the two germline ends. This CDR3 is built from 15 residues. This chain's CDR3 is CASSVAGWLGETQYF. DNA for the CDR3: TGTGCCAGCAGCGTGGCGGGATGGTTGGGGGAGACCCAGTACTTC.

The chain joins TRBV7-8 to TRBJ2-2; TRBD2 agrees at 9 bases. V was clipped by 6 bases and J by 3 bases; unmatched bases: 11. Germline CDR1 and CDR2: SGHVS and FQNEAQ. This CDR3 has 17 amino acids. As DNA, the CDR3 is TGTGCCAGCAGTCCGTTGGTAGCGGGAGTGGACACCGGGGAGCTGTTTTTT. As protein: CASSPLVAGVDTGELFF.

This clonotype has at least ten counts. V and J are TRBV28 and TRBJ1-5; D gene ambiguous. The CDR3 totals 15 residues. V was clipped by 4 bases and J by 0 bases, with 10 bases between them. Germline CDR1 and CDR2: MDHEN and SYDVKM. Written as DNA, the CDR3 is TGTGCCAGCAGTTGGCAGTTCTATAGCAATCAGCCCCAGCATTTT. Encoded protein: CASSWQFYSNQPQHF.

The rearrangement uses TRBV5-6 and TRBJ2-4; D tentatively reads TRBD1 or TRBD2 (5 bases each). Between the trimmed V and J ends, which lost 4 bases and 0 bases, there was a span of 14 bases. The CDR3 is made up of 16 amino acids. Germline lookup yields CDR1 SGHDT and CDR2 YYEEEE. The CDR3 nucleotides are TGTGCCAGCAGCGGCACGTGGGGGACAGCCAAAAACATTCAGTACTTC. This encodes CASSGTWGTAKNIQYF.

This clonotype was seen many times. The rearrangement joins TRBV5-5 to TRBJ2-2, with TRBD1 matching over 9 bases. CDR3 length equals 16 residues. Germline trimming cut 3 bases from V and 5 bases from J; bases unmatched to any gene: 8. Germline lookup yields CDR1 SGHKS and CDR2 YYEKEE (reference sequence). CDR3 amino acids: CASSWGGTGLTGELFF. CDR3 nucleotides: TGTGCCAGCAGCTGGGGCGGGACAGGGCTAACCGGGGAGCTGTTTTTT.

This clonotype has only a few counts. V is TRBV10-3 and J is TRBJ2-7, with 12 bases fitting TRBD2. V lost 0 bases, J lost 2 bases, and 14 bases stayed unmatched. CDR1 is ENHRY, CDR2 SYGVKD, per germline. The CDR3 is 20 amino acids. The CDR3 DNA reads TGTGCCATCAGTGAGTCGAGCGGACTAGCGGGACGTTCTACTCCCTACGAGCAGTACTTC. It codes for CAISESSGLAGRSTPYEQYF.

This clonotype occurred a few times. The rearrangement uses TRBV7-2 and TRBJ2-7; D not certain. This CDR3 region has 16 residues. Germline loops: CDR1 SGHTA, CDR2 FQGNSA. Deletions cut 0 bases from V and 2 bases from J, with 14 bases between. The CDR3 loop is CASSLAGQRTTYEQYF. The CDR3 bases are TGTGCCAGCAGCTTAGCCGGGCAGAGGACGACCTACGAGCAGTACTTC.

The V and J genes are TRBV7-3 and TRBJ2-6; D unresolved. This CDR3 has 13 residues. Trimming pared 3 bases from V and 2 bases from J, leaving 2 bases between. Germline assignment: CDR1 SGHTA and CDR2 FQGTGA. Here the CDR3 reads CASSFAGANVLTF. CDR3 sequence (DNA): TGTGCCAGCAGCTTTGCTGGGGCCAACGTCCTGACTTTC.

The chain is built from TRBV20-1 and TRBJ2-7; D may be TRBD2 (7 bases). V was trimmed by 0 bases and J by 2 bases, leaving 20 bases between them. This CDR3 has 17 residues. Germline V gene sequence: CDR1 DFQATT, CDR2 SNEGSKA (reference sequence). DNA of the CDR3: TGCAGTGCTAGAGATCTAGGGGGGGAGACTATGGCCTACGAGCAGTACGTC. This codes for CSARDLGGETMAYEQYV.

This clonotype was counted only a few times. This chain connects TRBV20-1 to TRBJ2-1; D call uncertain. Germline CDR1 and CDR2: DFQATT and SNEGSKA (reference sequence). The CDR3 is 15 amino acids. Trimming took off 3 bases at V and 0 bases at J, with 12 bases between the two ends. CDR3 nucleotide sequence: TGCAGTGCTAGTAACTTCGAAAGCTCCTACAATGAGCAGTTCTTC. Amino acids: CSASNFESSYNEQFF.

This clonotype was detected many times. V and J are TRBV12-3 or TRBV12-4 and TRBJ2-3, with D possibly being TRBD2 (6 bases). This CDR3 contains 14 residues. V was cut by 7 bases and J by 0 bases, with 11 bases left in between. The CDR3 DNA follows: TGTGCCAGCACACGCGGGATTAGCACAGATACGCAGTATTTT. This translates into CASTRGISTDTQYF.

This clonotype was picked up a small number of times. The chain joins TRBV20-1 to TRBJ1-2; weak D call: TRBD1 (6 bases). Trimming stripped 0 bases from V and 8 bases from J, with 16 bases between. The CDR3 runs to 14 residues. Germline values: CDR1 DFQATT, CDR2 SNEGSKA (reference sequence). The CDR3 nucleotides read TGCAGTGCTAGAGATATACAGGGTCCCAGGGGCTACACCTTC. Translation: CSARDIQGPRGYTF.

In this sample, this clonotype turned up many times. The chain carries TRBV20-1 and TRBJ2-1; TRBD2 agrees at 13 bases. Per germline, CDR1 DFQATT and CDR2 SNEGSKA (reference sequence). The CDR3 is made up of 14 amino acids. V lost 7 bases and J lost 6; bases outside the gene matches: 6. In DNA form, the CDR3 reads TGCAGTGTAAATAGACTAGCGGGAGGCAATGAGCAGTTCTTC. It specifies CSVNRLAGGNEQFF.

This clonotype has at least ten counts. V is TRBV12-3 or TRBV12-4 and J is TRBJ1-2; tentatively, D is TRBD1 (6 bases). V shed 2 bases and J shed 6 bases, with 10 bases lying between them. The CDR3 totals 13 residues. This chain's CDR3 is CASSLRTADGYTF. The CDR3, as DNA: TGTGCCAGCAGTTTAAGGACAGCAGATGGCTACACCTTC.

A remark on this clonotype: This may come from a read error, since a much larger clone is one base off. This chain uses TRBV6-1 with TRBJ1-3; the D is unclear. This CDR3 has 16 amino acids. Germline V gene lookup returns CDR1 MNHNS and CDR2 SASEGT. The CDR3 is CATSVGQYDSGNTIYF. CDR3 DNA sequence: TGTGCCACCAGTGTAGGCCAGTACGACTCTGGAAACACCATATATTTT.

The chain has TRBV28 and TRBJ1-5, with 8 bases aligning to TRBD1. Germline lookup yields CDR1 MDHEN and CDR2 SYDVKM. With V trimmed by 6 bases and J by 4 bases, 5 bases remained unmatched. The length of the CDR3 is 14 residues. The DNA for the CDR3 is TGTGCCAGCAGGCACCAGGGGGCGAATCAGCCCCAGCATTTT. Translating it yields CASRHQGANQPQHF. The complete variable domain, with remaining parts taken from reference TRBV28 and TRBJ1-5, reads DVKVTQSSRYLVKRTGEKVFLECVQDMDHENMFWYRQDPGLGLRLIYFSYDVKMKEKGDIPEGYSVSREKKERFSLILESASTNQTSMYLCASRHQGANQPQHFGDGTRLSIL.

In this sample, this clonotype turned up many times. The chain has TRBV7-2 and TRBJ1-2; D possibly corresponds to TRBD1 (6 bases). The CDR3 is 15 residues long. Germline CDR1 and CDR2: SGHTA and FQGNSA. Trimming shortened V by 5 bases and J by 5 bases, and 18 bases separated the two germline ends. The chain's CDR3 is CASSAEIQGGYGYTF. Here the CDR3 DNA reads TGTGCCAGCAGCGCTGAGATACAGGGCGGTTATGGCTACACCTTC.

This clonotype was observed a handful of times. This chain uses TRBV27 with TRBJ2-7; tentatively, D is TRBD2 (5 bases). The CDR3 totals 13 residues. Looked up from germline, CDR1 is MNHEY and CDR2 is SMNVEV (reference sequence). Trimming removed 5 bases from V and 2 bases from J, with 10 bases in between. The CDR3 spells CASSPGYTYEQYF. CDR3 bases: TGTGCCAGCAGTCCGGGATACACCTACGAGCAGTACTTC.

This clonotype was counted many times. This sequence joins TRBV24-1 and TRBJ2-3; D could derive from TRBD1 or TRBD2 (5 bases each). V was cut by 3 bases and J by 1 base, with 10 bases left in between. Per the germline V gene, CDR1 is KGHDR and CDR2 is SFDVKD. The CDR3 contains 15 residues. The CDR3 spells CATSDPGPRTDTQYF. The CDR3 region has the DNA TGTGCCACCAGTGATCCGGGACCCCGCACAGATACGCAGTATTTT.

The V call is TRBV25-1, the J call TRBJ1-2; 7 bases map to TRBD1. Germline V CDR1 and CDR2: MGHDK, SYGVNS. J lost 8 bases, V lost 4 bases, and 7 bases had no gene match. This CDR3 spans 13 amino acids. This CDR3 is CASSGYRTGGYTF. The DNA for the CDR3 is TGTGCCAGCAGTGGGTACAGGACAGGCGGCTACACCTTC.